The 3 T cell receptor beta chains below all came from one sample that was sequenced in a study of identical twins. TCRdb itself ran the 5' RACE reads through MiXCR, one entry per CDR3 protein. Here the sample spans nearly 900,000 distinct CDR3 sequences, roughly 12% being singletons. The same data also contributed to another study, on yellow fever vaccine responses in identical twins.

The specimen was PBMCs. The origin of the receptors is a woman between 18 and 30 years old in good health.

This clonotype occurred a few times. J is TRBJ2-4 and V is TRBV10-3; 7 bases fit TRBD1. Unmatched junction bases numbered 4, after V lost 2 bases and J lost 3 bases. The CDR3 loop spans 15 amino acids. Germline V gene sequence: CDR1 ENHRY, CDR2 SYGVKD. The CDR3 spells CAISEPTGSKNIQYF. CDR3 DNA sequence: TGTGCCATCAGTGAGCCGACAGGGAGCAAAAACATTCAGTACTTC.

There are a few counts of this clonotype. In DNA form, the CDR3 reads TGTGCCAGCAGTCGACTAGCTGCGGGGTCCAATGAGCAGTTCTTC. Protein: CASSRLAAGSNEQFF. The chain couples TRBV6-1 to TRBJ2-1; 7 positions agree with TRBD2. This CDR3 contains 15 residues. From germline, CDR1 is MNHNS and CDR2 SASEGT. The J segment lost 6 bases and the V segment lost 5 bases, leaving 10 bases of the junction unmatched.

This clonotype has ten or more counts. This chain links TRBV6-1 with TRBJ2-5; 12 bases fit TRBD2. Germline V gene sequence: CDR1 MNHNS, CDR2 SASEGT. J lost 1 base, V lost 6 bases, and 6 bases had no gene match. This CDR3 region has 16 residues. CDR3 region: CASSPRLAGVQETQYF. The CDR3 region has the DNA TGTGCCAGCAGCCCCAGACTAGCGGGAGTCCAAGAGACCCAGTACTTC.